This passage covers 18 T cell receptor beta chains from one sample sequenced in a study of blood T cell repertoires in COVID-19 (TCRdb year 2020). Libraries were built with the immunoSEQ multiplex PCR assay. TCRdb stores this immuneACCESS table with in-frame sequences only. Part of the clones is absent; in the studies checked, under half of the shortfall reflects unresolved V genes, and no reason is known for the rest. Here the sample has roughly 290,000 clones; over 80% occur a single time. The ten most abundant clones make up less than 4.5% of the sample. Sequencing was carried out using peripheral blood. The receptors originated from a woman between 50 and 59 years old with active or convalescent COVID-19.

This clone was picked up a small number of times. This chain connects TRBV6-1 to TRBJ1-1, with D uncertain. Germline V lookup: CDR1 MNHNS, CDR2 SASEGT. The CDR3 has 15 amino acids. Trimming stripped 2 bases from V and 4 bases from J, with 14 bases between. Here the CDR3 DNA reads TGTGCCAGCAGTGAATCCATTCTAGGAGTCACTGAAGCTTTCTTT. Protein sequence: CASSESILGVTEAFF.

V is TRBV5-1 and J is TRBJ2-3; 12 nucleotides match TRBD2. Germline lookup yields CDR1 SGHRS and CDR2 YFSETQ. This CDR3 region has 17 residues. V was pared by 0 bases and J by 1 base, with 3 bases of the junction left unmatched. The CDR3: CASSLVLAGGGTDTQYF. The CDR3 DNA sequence: TGCGCCAGCAGCTTGGTGCTAGCGGGAGGGGGCACAGATACGCAGTATTTT.

In this sample, this clone turned up many times. V gene TRBV15 combines with J gene TRBJ2-7; possibly TRBD1 for D (6 bases). Trimming took off 0 bases at V and 2 bases at J, with 11 bases between the two ends. CDR1 LNHNV and CDR2 YYDKDF come from the germline V gene (reference sequence). The CDR3 covers 15 residues. Here the CDR3 reads CATSRDLRGTYEQYF. The DNA for the CDR3 is TGTGCCACCAGCAGAGATCTGAGGGGGACCTACGAGCAGTACTTC.

This CDR3 is CASSLFSAQGQYF. The CDR3 DNA reads TGTGCCAGCAGTTTATTTTCGGCCCAGGGGCAGTACTTC. V is TRBV28 and J is TRBJ2-7; D might be TRBD1 (5 bases). Deletions cut 1 base from V and 9 bases from J, with 13 bases between. CDR1 is MDHEN and CDR2 is SYDVKM in the germline V gene. The CDR3 is 13 amino acids.

This rearrangement joins TRBV18 to TRBJ1-3; 8 bases map to TRBD1. Germline V gives CDR1 KGHSH, CDR2 LQKENI. This CDR3 has 15 residues. With 3 bases clipped from V and 2 bases from J, the junction kept 3 bases outside the gene matches. The CDR3 here is CASSPATGAGNTIYF. The CDR3 DNA reads TGTGCCAGCTCACCGGCGACAGGGGCTGGAAACACCATATATTTT.

The V and J genes are TRBV30 and TRBJ1-1; tentatively, D is TRBD1 (6 bases). The germline CDR1 and CDR2 sequences are GTSNPN and SVGIG (reference sequence). The CDR3 is made up of 13 amino acids. The V end was cut by 2 bases, the J end by 5 bases, with 12 bases between. Written as DNA, the CDR3 is TGTGCCTGGAGTCCCGGGAGGGGGACTGAAGCTTTCTTT. This codes for CAWSPGRGTEAFF.

This clone has more than one count but fewer than ten. The chain combines TRBV5-1 with TRBJ1-1, with D unresolved. The CDR3 has 13 residues. Trimming took off 5 bases at V and 1 base at J, with 9 bases between the two ends. Germline V lookup: CDR1 SGHRS, CDR2 YFSETQ. The CDR3 DNA reads as TGCGCCAGCAGGGAGGGCGCGAACACTGAAGCTTTCTTT. It translates to CASREGANTEAFF.

The chain employs TRBV15 and TRBJ2-1; TRBD2 might be the D (5 bases). Germline lookup yields CDR1 LNHNV and CDR2 YYDKDF (reference sequence). The CDR3 sequence is 12 residues long. Deletions cut 4 bases from V and 6 bases from J, with 7 bases between. CDR3 coding DNA: TGTGCCACCAGCACCACTAGCAATGAGCAGTTCTTC. It is translated as CATSTTSNEQFF.

The rearrangement uses TRBV6-6 and TRBJ1-5; D is possibly TRBD1 (6 bases). V was trimmed by 5 bases and J by 2 bases, leaving 16 bases between them. The CDR3 loop spans 16 amino acids. From germline, CDR1 is MNHNY and CDR2 SVGAGI (reference sequence). In nucleotides, the CDR3 is TGTGCCAGCAGTCCGTTACGTTCAGGGGGCAATCAGCCCCAGCATTTT. This sequence encodes CASSPLRSGGNQPQHF.

This clone appeared a single time. The CDR3 sequence: CATSRGLTGAYEQYF. The CDR3 bases are TGTGCCACCAGCAGAGGATTGACAGGGGCCTACGAGCAGTACTTC. This chain joins TRBV15 and TRBJ2-7; 8 nucleotides line up with TRBD1. V gave up 1 base and J gave up 2 bases; unmatched junction bases: 4. There are 15 residues in the CDR3. Germline lookup yields CDR1 LNHNV and CDR2 YYDKDF (reference sequence).

The V call is TRBV28, the J call TRBJ1-2; maybe TRBD1 (5 bases). This CDR3 comprises 13 residues. With 7 bases removed from V and 8 bases from J, the gap between germline ends came to 17 bases. Germline-derived CDR1 and CDR2 are MDHEN and SYDVKM. The CDR3: CASNLNKGLGYTF. In nucleotides, the CDR3 is TGTGCCAGCAACCTCAACAAGGGGCTGGGCTACACCTTC.

This chain connects TRBV11-3 to TRBJ2-3, with TRBD2 matching over 8 bases. CDR3 length: 14 amino acids. J lost 1 base, V lost 5 bases, and 2 bases had no gene match. In germline, CDR1 is SGHNT, CDR2 YENEEA. This CDR3 is CASSPGRGTDTQYF. The CDR3 coding sequence is TGTGCCAGCAGCCCCGGGAGGGGCACAGATACGCAGTATTTT.

The V call is TRBV7-2, the J call TRBJ1-1; D is undetermined. The V and J ends lost 1 base and 2 bases respectively, with 8 bases between them. The CDR3 runs to 14 residues. The germline gives CDR1 SGHTA, CDR2 FQGNSA. The CDR3, as DNA: TGTGCCAGCAGCTTAGTCGCAGTTAACACTGAAGCTTTCTTT. It encodes CASSLVAVNTEAFF.

The gene calls are TRBV5-1 and TRBJ2-6; the match to TRBD1 covers 7 bases. The CDR3 totals 15 residues. Trimming removed 4 bases from V and 2 bases from J; junction bases left unmatched: 3. Looked up from germline, CDR1 is SGHRS and CDR2 is YFSETQ. The CDR3 coding sequence is TGCGCCAGCAGCGAGACAGGGACTGGGGCCAACGTCCTGACTTTC. Translation gives CASSETGTGANVLTF.

The chain is built from TRBV7-2 and TRBJ2-2; tentative D call: TRBD1 (5 bases). Trimming pared 1 base from V and 5 bases from J, leaving 11 bases between. CDR3 size: 15 residues. CDR1 and CDR2 (germline): SGHTA, FQGNSA. The CDR3: CASSLGGRVTGELFF. CDR3 DNA: TGTGCCAGCAGCTTAGGTGGCAGGGTTACCGGGGAGCTGTTTTTT.

This clone was counted a few times. V usage is TRBV4-1 and J usage is TRBJ1-4, with TRBD1 as a possible D gene (6 bases). CDR1 and CDR2 from the germline V gene are MGHRA and YSYEKL. This CDR3 is 13 amino acids long. V lost 4 bases to trimming and J lost 8 bases, with 11 bases between them. Here the CDR3 reads CASSRGGLEKLFF. CDR3 in DNA: TGCGCCAGCAGCCGAGGGGGACTAGAAAAACTGTTTTTT.

The V gene is TRBV5-1, the J gene TRBJ1-6; the match to TRBD1 covers 8 bases. V dropped 4 bases and J dropped 8; count of bases not matched to a gene: 14. Germline values: CDR1 SGHRS, CDR2 YFSETQ. The CDR3 extends over 17 amino acids. The CDR3 coding sequence is TGCGCCAGCAGCGAGGTGACAGGGGCTCCTGTCTATTCACCCCTCCACTTT. It specifies CASSEVTGAPVYSPLHF.

The V call is TRBV25-1, the J call TRBJ1-1; perhaps TRBD1 as D (5 bases). The CDR3 totals 16 residues. Trimming cost V 1 base and J 1 base, with 13 bases left between them. Germline V gene lookup returns CDR1 MGHDK and CDR2 SYGVNS. CDR3 sequence: CASSELGGLQNTEAFF. DNA of the CDR3: TGTGCCAGCAGTGAATTGGGGGGACTCCAGAACACTGAAGCTTTCTTT.